The 11 T cell receptor beta chains presented below share a single source sample, sequenced in a study of blood T cell repertoires in COVID-19. Measured with immunoSEQ multiplex PCR; TCRdb has only the in-frame clones, and not every one. The sample comprises about 190,000 clones, about 85% of which are singletons, and under 2.5% rests with the top ten. The sequencing input was peripheral blood. The receptors come from a man aged 70-80 years with active or convalescent COVID-19.

The V gene is TRBV5-4, the J gene TRBJ1-5; D not resolved. CDR3 size: 13 residues. CDR1 and CDR2 from the germline V gene are SGHNT and YYREEE (reference sequence). Trimming shortened V by 4 bases and J by 0 bases, and 5 bases separated the two germline ends. CDR3 sequence: CASSLDSNQPQHF. The CDR3 nucleotides are TGTGCCAGCAGCCTAGATAGCAATCAGCCCCAGCATTTT.

The sample holds one count of this clone. The chain recombines TRBV15 with TRBJ2-5, with a possible D match to TRBD1 (5 bases). The CDR3 has 12 residues. Trimming removed 1 base at V and 5 bases at J, with 5 bases between. Germline V gene sequence: CDR1 LNHNV, CDR2 YYDKDF (reference sequence). The CDR3 loop reads CATSRAGETQYF. The DNA for the CDR3 is TGTGCCACCAGCAGAGCAGGGGAGACCCAGTACTTC. The complete variable domain, with remaining parts taken from reference TRBV15 and TRBJ2-5, reads DAMVIQNPRYQVTQFGKPVTLSCSQTLNHNVMYWYQQKSSQAPKLLFHYYDKDFNNEADTPDNFQSRRPNTSFCFLDIRSPGLGDTAMYLCATSRAGETQYFGPGTRLLVL.

The V call is TRBV18, the J call TRBJ2-7, with TRBD1 as a possible D gene (6 bases). Per the germline V gene, CDR1 is KGHSH and CDR2 is LQKENI. V lost 3 bases and J lost 4, with 19 bases in between. This CDR3 is built from 16 residues. The CDR3 coding sequence is TGTGCCAGCTCACCTATGGGGGCCCGTTTCTCTTACGAGCAGTACTTC. The encoded protein is CASSPMGARFSYEQYF.

Here the CDR3 reads CASSPPWGEETQYF. In DNA, the CDR3 is TGTGCCAGCAGCCCCCCATGGGGAGAAGAGACCCAGTACTTC. The rearrangement links TRBV25-1 to TRBJ2-5, with D possibly matching TRBD2 (5 bases). Between the trimmed V and J ends, which lost 6 bases and 3 bases, there was a span of 14 bases. The germline CDR1 and CDR2 sequences are MGHDK and SYGVNS. CDR3 size: 14 residues.

This chain uses TRBV30 with TRBJ2-7, with 9 positions matching TRBD2. The V and J ends lost 0 bases and 6 bases, in that order; junction bases with no gene match: 9. The CDR3 totals 15 residues. Germline CDR1 and CDR2: GTSNPN and SVGIG (reference sequence). CDR3 region: CAWSVLRGGAGEQYF. In DNA, the CDR3 is TGTGCCTGGAGTGTACTTCGCGGGGGGGCGGGCGAGCAGTACTTC. Full variable domain (remainder filled in from reference TRBV30 and TRBJ2-7): SQTIHQWPATLVQPVGSPLSLECTVEGTSNPNLYWYRQAAGRGLQLLFYSVGIGQISSEVPQNLSASRPQDRQFILSSKKLLLSDSGFYLCAWSVLRGGAGEQYFGPGTRLTVT.

The rearrangement links TRBV19 to TRBJ2-7; the D gene is possibly TRBD1 (5 bases). CDR1 LNHDA and CDR2 SQIVND come from the germline V gene (reference sequence). The V end lost 3 bases, the J end lost 0 bases, and 9 bases lay between the germline ends. The CDR3 contains 14 residues. The CDR3 reads CASSMTVSSYEQYF. CDR3 coding DNA: TGTGCCAGTAGTATGACAGTAAGCTCCTACGAGCAGTACTTC.

CDR3 nucleotides: TGTGCCAGCAGTTACTCGGGCTCAATCCAGGTCAATGGCTACACCTTC. The encoded protein is CASSYSGSIQVNGYTF. This chain joins TRBV6-5 and TRBJ1-2; D gene ambiguous. This CDR3 has 16 residues. The V end lost 0 bases, the J end lost 6 bases, and 17 bases lay between the germline ends. CDR1 MNHEY and CDR2 SVGAGI come from the germline V gene.

CDR3 sequence: CASSSSGRTDTQYF. The CDR3 DNA reads as TGTGCCAGCAGCTCTAGCGGGAGGACAGATACGCAGTATTTT. The rearrangement links TRBV5-4 to TRBJ2-3, with 11 positions matching TRBD2. This CDR3 contains 14 residues. The ends lost 3 bases at V and 3 bases at J; junction bases unmatched: 0. Looked up from germline, CDR1 is SGHNT and CDR2 is YYREEE (reference sequence).

V gene TRBV28 combines with J gene TRBJ1-2, with 8 bases identical to TRBD1. Germline V lookup: CDR1 MDHEN, CDR2 SYDVKM. CDR3 size: 12 residues. J gave up 9 bases and V 7 bases, and 7 bases lay outside the gene matches. The CDR3 DNA sequence: TGTGCCAGCACTACGCAGGGGGCTCGCTACACCTTC. Translating it yields CASTTQGARYTF.

The chain uses TRBV7-2 and TRBJ2-6; weak D call: TRBD2 (6 bases). The CDR3 is made up of 16 amino acids. The germline V and J ends were trimmed by 3 bases and 3 bases, with 12 bases remaining between them. CDR1 and CDR2 (germline): SGHTA, FQGNSA. The CDR3 is CASSFRGIGGANVLTF. The CDR3 DNA is TGTGCCAGCAGCTTTCGGGGGATTGGTGGGGCCAACGTCCTGACTTTC.

This sequence joins TRBV19 and TRBJ2-7; possibly TRBD2 for D (6 bases). Trimming pared 6 bases from V and 2 bases from J, leaving 8 bases between. Germline CDR1 is LNHDA and CDR2 is SQIVND (reference sequence). The CDR3 sequence is 12 residues long. The CDR3 DNA reads as TGTGCCAGTAGCCCGGGAGCCTACGAGCAGTACTTC. Protein: CASSPGAYEQYF.